These T cell receptor beta chains were read from a single sample in a study of blood T cell repertoires in COVID-19. Libraries were prepared by immunoSEQ multiplex PCR; TCRdb keeps only in-frame clonotypes and omits some of them. The repertoire has over 600,000 clones, around 90% of them found once; the top ten carry under 0.3%. Sequences were obtained from peripheral blood. The source of these receptors is a woman between 18 and 29 years old with acute or convalescent COVID-19. CDR3s include the opening cysteine and the closing phenylalanine or tryptophan. Fields, in order: D gene, clone size, V gene, J gene, CDR3 DNA, CDR3 protein. The D gene is left open where the match is weak. Size values are once, few and many counts, or a class for expanded clones, and some rows have none.

d_call: TRBD1; clone_size: .; v_call: TRBV19; j_call: TRBJ1-2; cdr3_nt: TGTGCCAGTAGTCACAGGGGAACTAACTATGGCTACACCTTC; cdr3_aa: CASSHRGTNYGYTF
d_call: .; clone_size: .; v_call: TRBV21-1; j_call: TRBJ2-7; cdr3_nt: TGTGCCAGCACCCCGGCCGGGGACAGGGGAGGCTACGAGCAGTACTTC; cdr3_aa: CASTPAGDRGGYEQYF
d_call: .; clone_size: .; v_call: TRBV6-4; j_call: TRBJ1-1; cdr3_nt: TGTGCCAGCAGTGTGGTACCGGGTGGTGAAGCTTTCTTT; cdr3_aa: CASSVVPGGEAFF
d_call: .; clone_size: .; v_call: TRBV6-5; j_call: TRBJ1-2; cdr3_nt: TGTGCCAGCAGTCCCAGGGCTAACTATGGCTACACCTTC; cdr3_aa: CASSPRANYGYTF
d_call: .; clone_size: .; v_call: TRBV5-1; j_call: TRBJ1-3; cdr3_nt: TGCGCCAGCAGCTTGGCGGGGGGGTCTGGTGGAAACACCATATATTTT; cdr3_aa: CASSLAGGSGGNTIYF
d_call: .; clone_size: .; v_call: TRBV5-1; j_call: TRBJ1-1; cdr3_nt: TGCGCCAGCAGGGGGCGCACGGACGCTGAAGCTTTCTTT; cdr3_aa: CASRGRTDAEAFF
d_call: TRBD2; clone_size: .; v_call: TRBV6-4; j_call: TRBJ2-2; cdr3_nt: TGTGCCAGCAGTCCAGGACTAGAGGGCACCGGGGAGCTGTTTTTT; cdr3_aa: CASSPGLEGTGELFF
d_call: .; clone_size: .; v_call: TRBV27; j_call: TRBJ2-7; cdr3_nt: TGTGCCAGCAGCCCCGCGGGCGAGCAGTACTTC; cdr3_aa: CASSPAGEQYF
d_call: TRBD1; clone_size: .; v_call: TRBV3-1/TRBV3-2; j_call: TRBJ2-2; cdr3_nt: TGTGCCAGCCGAAGACAGGGGGCCAGCACCGGGGAGCTGTTTTTT; cdr3_aa: CASRRQGASTGELFF
d_call: TRBD1; clone_size: once; v_call: TRBV11-3; j_call: TRBJ2-7; cdr3_nt: TGTGCCAGCAGCGAGGGGGACAGGGGCTACGAGCAGTACTTC; cdr3_aa: CASSEGDRGYEQYF
d_call: .; clone_size: few; v_call: TRBV30; j_call: TRBJ1-2; cdr3_nt: TGTGCCTGGAGTGTGGATAGGGAGAACTATGGCTACACCTTC; cdr3_aa: CAWSVDRENYGYTF
d_call: .; clone_size: once; v_call: TRBV30; j_call: TRBJ1-2; cdr3_nt: TGTGCCTGGAGTGTGGGTGGTGGGCATGGCTACACCTTC; cdr3_aa: CAWSVGGGHGYTF
d_call: .; clone_size: .; v_call: TRBV12-3/TRBV12-4; j_call: TRBJ2-2; cdr3_nt: TGTGCCAGCAGTTTTTCTATCGGGGAGCTGTTTTTT; cdr3_aa: CASSFSIGELFF
d_call: .; clone_size: .; v_call: TRBV6-5; j_call: TRBJ2-7; cdr3_nt: TGTGCCAGCAGTTACCTAGGTTCCGTCTACGAGCAGTACTTC; cdr3_aa: CASSYLGSVYEQYF
d_call: TRBD1; clone_size: .; v_call: TRBV19; j_call: TRBJ1-5; cdr3_nt: TGTGCCAGTAGTATTCCCGGGACAGGGGGTCTTAGACAGCCCCAGCATTTT; cdr3_aa: CASSIPGTGGLRQPQHF
d_call: .; clone_size: .; v_call: TRBV13; j_call: TRBJ1-2; cdr3_nt: TGTGCCAGCAGCTTGTTGTCGTACACACGAACGGGTTATGGCTACACCTTC; cdr3_aa: CASSLLSYTRTGYGYTF
d_call: TRBD2; clone_size: .; v_call: TRBV4-1; j_call: TRBJ2-1; cdr3_nt: TGCGCCAGCAGCCAAGAACGCGGGGGGGTAAATGAGCAGTTCTTC; cdr3_aa: CASSQERGGVNEQFF
d_call: .; clone_size: once; v_call: TRBV19; j_call: TRBJ2-7; cdr3_nt: TGTGCCAGTAGTATGAGCAGGCTATCCTCCTACGAGCAGTACTTC; cdr3_aa: CASSMSRLSSYEQYF
d_call: TRBD1; clone_size: .; v_call: TRBV6-5; j_call: TRBJ2-7; cdr3_nt: TGTGCCAGCAGTTCCAGGACAGGGAACGTCGAGCAGTACTTC; cdr3_aa: CASSSRTGNVEQYF
d_call: .; clone_size: .; v_call: TRBV7-9; j_call: TRBJ1-5; cdr3_nt: TGTGCCAGCAGCTTAAACCAGCGGGGAGGCGTCAATCAGCCCCAGCATTTT; cdr3_aa: CASSLNQRGGVNQPQHF
d_call: .; clone_size: .; v_call: TRBV4-1; j_call: TRBJ2-7; cdr3_nt: TGCGCCAGCAGCCAAGAGGGACTTGAGAGGGACGGGACCTACGAGCAGTACTTC; cdr3_aa: CASSQEGLERDGTYEQYF
d_call: .; clone_size: .; v_call: TRBV7-9; j_call: TRBJ1-1; cdr3_nt: TGTGCCAGCAGCTGGCCGATCCAGGGAAACACTGAAGCTTTCTTT; cdr3_aa: CASSWPIQGNTEAFF
d_call: .; clone_size: .; v_call: TRBV2; j_call: TRBJ1-1; cdr3_nt: TGTGCCAGCAGTGACACAGGGATGAACACTGAAGCTTTCTTT; cdr3_aa: CASSDTGMNTEAFF
d_call: TRBD2; clone_size: .; v_call: TRBV5-1; j_call: TRBJ2-2; cdr3_nt: TGCGCCAGCAGCCCCACTAGCGGGGGCTACACCGGGGAGCTGTTTTTT; cdr3_aa: CASSPTSGGYTGELFF
d_call: TRBD1; clone_size: .; v_call: TRBV5-1; j_call: TRBJ1-3; cdr3_nt: TGCGCCAGCAGCCCTACCCGCGGACAGGGGGCCTCTGGAAACACCATATATTTT; cdr3_aa: CASSPTRGQGASGNTIYF
d_call: .; clone_size: .; v_call: TRBV2; j_call: TRBJ1-1; cdr3_nt: TGTGCCAGCAGTGAAGCGCTTCAGGCTCGACGAGCTTTCTTT; cdr3_aa: CASSEALQARRAFF
d_call: TRBD2; clone_size: .; v_call: TRBV7-6; j_call: TRBJ2-1; cdr3_nt: TGTGCCAGCAGCTTACCTTCTAGCGGGGCTACCTACAATGAGCAGTTCTTC; cdr3_aa: CASSLPSSGATYNEQFF
d_call: .; clone_size: .; v_call: TRBV27; j_call: TRBJ1-1; cdr3_nt: TGTGCCAGCAGTTTGGTGGCAGGGGTGGCGAACACTGAAGCTTTCTTT; cdr3_aa: CASSLVAGVANTEAFF
d_call: .; clone_size: .; v_call: TRBV9; j_call: TRBJ1-2; cdr3_nt: TGTGCCAGCAGCGCCCAGGGTAATGGCTACACCTTC; cdr3_aa: CASSAQGNGYTF
d_call: .; clone_size: .; v_call: TRBV14; j_call: TRBJ2-5; cdr3_nt: TGTGCCAGCAGCCAAGATTTCGGACTTCCGGTGGGAGAGACCCAGTACTTC; cdr3_aa: CASSQDFGLPVGETQYF
d_call: TRBD1; clone_size: .; v_call: TRBV5-4; j_call: TRBJ2-5; cdr3_nt: TGTGCCAGCAGCACGACAGGGGGACAAGAGACCCAGTACTTC; cdr3_aa: CASSTTGGQETQYF
d_call: TRBD1; clone_size: .; v_call: TRBV7-6; j_call: TRBJ2-3; cdr3_nt: TGTGCCAGCAATTTAGGGGGCGGGGATACGCAGTATTTT; cdr3_aa: CASNLGGGDTQYF
d_call: .; clone_size: .; v_call: TRBV6-5; j_call: TRBJ1-4; cdr3_nt: TGTGCCAGCAGGCGGGGGGCGGAGGGTGAAAAACTGTTTTTT; cdr3_aa: CASRRGAEGEKLFF
d_call: TRBD1; clone_size: .; v_call: TRBV6-5; j_call: TRBJ2-7; cdr3_nt: TGTGCCAGCAGTTACACCGACAGGGAAGGACCCTACGAGCAGTACTTC; cdr3_aa: CASSYTDREGPYEQYF
d_call: .; clone_size: .; v_call: TRBV27; j_call: TRBJ2-5; cdr3_nt: TGTGCCAGCAGTTCCCTTTCACTTACAGGCGCTAAAGAGACCCAGTACTTC; cdr3_aa: CASSSLSLTGAKETQYF
d_call: TRBD1; clone_size: .; v_call: TRBV28; j_call: TRBJ1-2; cdr3_nt: TGTGCCAGCAGTACCGGACAGGTTCCCTATGGCTACACCTTC; cdr3_aa: CASSTGQVPYGYTF
d_call: TRBD1; clone_size: .; v_call: TRBV18; j_call: TRBJ2-7; cdr3_nt: TGTGCCAGCTCAACGACAGGGTTCGAGCAGTACTTC; cdr3_aa: CASSTTGFEQYF